Listed below are T cell receptor beta chains from one sample, sequenced in a study of cytomegalovirus exposure and HLA in healthy donors. Produced via immunoSEQ multiplex PCR; TCRdb's table is partial and in-frame only. This table holds 110,000 or so clones, approximately 86% found once. What was sequenced was PBMCs. The receptors were gathered from a woman aged 18 to 35 in good health and CMV-seropositive. Each CDR3 is given with its conserved first and last residue. D genes are given only for firm matches. Clone sizes are given selectively: once, few, many, or a class where the clone is expanded.

cdr3_length j_call d_call v_call clone_size cdr3_nt cdr3_aa
15 TRBJ2-7 TRBD2 TRBV9 . TGTGCCAGCAGCGTTGAGCGGGGCGGAACCTACGAGCAGTACTTC CASSVERGGTYEQYF
15 TRBJ1-5 . TRBV5-1 once TGCGCCAGCAGCTTGGGGCCTGGGGACAATCGGCCCCAGCATTTT CASSLGPGDNRPQHF
16 TRBJ2-2 TRBD2 TRBV5-6 . TGTGCCAGCAGCTTGGGCGGGGGGCGAGGCACCGGGGAGCTGTTTTTT CASSLGGGRGTGELFF
13 TRBJ1-2 TRBD1 TRBV30 . TGTGCCGGGCGAGGACAGGCTAACTATGGCTACACCTTC CAGRGQANYGYTF
11 TRBJ1-3 . TRBV5-6 . TGTGCCAGCAGCGTAGGAAACACCATATATTTT CASSVGNTIYF
14 TRBJ1-2 . TRBV5-6 . TGTGCCAGCAGCTTGGCCAGAGGGTCCGGTGGCTACACCTTC CASSLARGSGGYTF
18 TRBJ2-1 TRBD2 TRBV5-6 . TGTGCCAGCAGCTTATTGCCGGGACTAGCGGAAAACTACAATGAGCAGTTCTTC CASSLLPGLAENYNEQFF
13 TRBJ2-5 . TRBV7-9 few TGTGCCAGCACCCTGGCGGAGGGAGAGACCCAGTACTTC CASTLAEGETQYF
14 TRBJ2-7 . TRBV7-2 . TGTGCCAGCAGCCTCAACCCAGCAGGGTCCGAGCAGTACTTC CASSLNPAGSEQYF
18 TRBJ2-1 . TRBV12-5 . TGTGCTAGTGGTTTGAACGGGCGGGGGCTCAGCTCCTACAATGAGCAGTTCTTC CASGLNGRGLSSYNEQFF
18 TRBJ2-6 . TRBV27 . TGTGCCAGCAGTTTAGGTGGCCCGCCAAACTCTGGGGCCAACGTCCTGACTTTC CASSLGGPPNSGANVLTF
14 TRBJ1-1 . TRBV28 once TGTGCCAGCAGTTTAGGAAGAGGAAACACTGAAGCTTTCTTT CASSLGRGNTEAFF
15 TRBJ2-2 . TRBV28 once TGTGCCAGCAGTCCCGCGGGGCCGGGCACCGGGGAGCTGTTTTTT CASSPAGPGTGELFF
15 TRBJ2-1 TRBD2 TRBV4-1 . TGCGCCAGCAGCCAAGGACTAGCGGGAAACAATGAGCAGTTCTTC CASSQGLAGNNEQFF
14 TRBJ2-7 TRBD1 TRBV28 . TGTGCCAGCAGTACCGGGACAGGGACCTACGAGCAGTACTTC CASSTGTGTYEQYF
14 TRBJ2-7 TRBD1 TRBV7-9 few TGTGCCAGCAGCTTCTCGAGACAGGGTAACGAGCAGTACTTC CASSFSRQGNEQYF
15 TRBJ1-1 . TRBV27 . TGTGCCAGCAGTTTACGGGGACGGGGGGGTACTGAAGCTTTCTTT CASSLRGRGGTEAFF
18 TRBJ2-1 TRBD2 TRBV7-3 . TGTGCCAGCAGCTCCACATCCCTAGCGGGGGATTCCTACAATGAGCAGTTCTTC CASSSTSLAGDSYNEQFF
14 TRBJ2-1 TRBD2 TRBV29-1 . TGCAGCGTGGTCGGACTAGCGGGAGGCAATGAGCAGTTCTTC CSVVGLAGGNEQFF
16 TRBJ1-1 . TRBV4-1 . TGCGCCAGCAGCCAAGACGCCCGGGAAGTGGTCACTGAAGCTTTCTTT CASSQDAREVVTEAFF
16 TRBJ2-1 TRBD2 TRBV19 . TGTGCCAGTAGTATTGGCCTAGCGGGTAACTACAATGAGCAGTTCTTC CASSIGLAGNYNEQFF
16 TRBJ2-2 . TRBV4-2 . TGTGCCAGCAGCCACGGACAGATGGCAAACACCGGGGAGCTGTTTTTT CASSHGQMANTGELFF
14 TRBJ2-7 TRBD1 TRBV7-9 . TGTGCCAGCAGCTTACCGGGACAGGGGGACCAGCAGTACTTC CASSLPGQGDQQYF
14 TRBJ2-7 TRBD2 TRBV6-1 . TGTGCCAGCAGAGGGACTAGCGGGTCCTACGAGCAGTACTTC CASRGTSGSYEQYF
15 TRBJ1-1 . TRBV27 . TGTGCCAGCAGTTTGGGGGGGGAGGGGATCACTGAAGCTTTCTTT CASSLGGEGITEAFF
13 TRBJ1-6 . TRBV7-8 . TGTGCCAGCAGCTTAGGCGGCGATTCACCCCTCCACTTT CASSLGGDSPLHF
15 TRBJ1-4 . TRBV5-6 . TGTGCCAGCAGCTTTTCGGGGAGCTCTAATGAAAAACTGTTTTTT CASSFSGSSNEKLFF
13 TRBJ2-2 . TRBV6-5 . TGTGCCAGCACCCTAGTCGACACCGGGGAGCTGTTTTTT CASTLVDTGELFF
18 TRBJ1-2 . TRBV7-2 . TGTGCCAGCAGCTTAGCAGCTCTAGGAGCGGGGGAATATTATGGCTACACCTTC CASSLAALGAGEYYGYTF
14 TRBJ2-3 . TRBV21-1 . TGTGCCAGCAGAAGGCAGGGGGACACAGATACGCAGTATTTT CASRRQGDTDTQYF
16 TRBJ2-2 TRBD2 TRBV11-2 . TGTGCCAGCAGCTTAGCCGTTAGCGGGGTGACCGGGGAGCTGTTTTTT CASSLAVSGVTGELFF
12 TRBJ2-1 . TRBV7-6 . TGTGCCAGCAGCTTTACTCACAATGAGCAGTTCTTC CASSFTHNEQFF
14 TRBJ1-1 . TRBV5-1 once TGCGCCAGCAGCTTCGTACAGGGATACACTGAAGCTTTCTTT CASSFVQGYTEAFF
13 TRBJ1-2 . TRBV10-3 once TGTGCCATCAGTGAGAGGACAGCGTATGGCTACACCTTC CAISERTAYGYTF
14 TRBJ1-5 . TRBV25-1 . TGTGCCAGCAGTACGGGGGGCGCCGGTCAGCCCCAGCATTTT CASSTGGAGQPQHF
14 TRBJ1-1 . TRBV5-4 . TGTGCCAGCAGCTTGCGTCGGGGGAACACTGAAGCTTTCTTT CASSLRRGNTEAFF
13 TRBJ2-1 . TRBV9 . TGTGCCAGCAGCGGGAGCTCCTACAATGAGCAGTTCTTC CASSGSSYNEQFF
12 TRBJ1-1 TRBD1 TRBV5-1 . TGCGCCAGCAGCTTAGGACAGGCGGAAGCTTTCTTT CASSLGQAEAFF
15 TRBJ2-6 . TRBV6-1 many TGTGCCAGCAGTCCCGGACAGTCTGGGGCCAACGTCCTGACTTTC CASSPGQSGANVLTF
12 TRBJ2-7 . TRBV7-6 . TGTGCCAGCAGCCTGGGACAAGCCGAGCAGTACTTC CASSLGQAEQYF
16 TRBJ2-7 TRBD1 TRBV28 . TGTGCCAGCAGTTTGCTGGGACAGGCGAACTCCTACGAGCAGTACTTC CASSLLGQANSYEQYF
11 TRBJ2-5 . TRBV19 . TGTGCCAGTAGTCCGGGGAAGACCCAGTACTTC CASSPGKTQYF
14 TRBJ2-2 . TRBV7-9 . TGTGCCAGCAGCTTGAAGGGGGACACCGGGGAGCTGTTTTTT CASSLKGDTGELFF
13 TRBJ2-7 . TRBV2 . TGTGCCAGCACCCCCGGAGCCCCGGGGGAGCAGTACTTC CASTPGAPGEQYF
15 TRBJ1-4 TRBD1 TRBV5-6 . TGTGCCAGCAGCTTTTACGGACAGGGTGGAGGAAAACTGTTTTTT CASSFYGQGGGKLFF
15 TRBJ2-2 . TRBV6-5 . TGTGCCAGCAGTTACGGTACAGGCAACACCGGGGAGCTGTTTTTT CASSYGTGNTGELFF
14 TRBJ1-1 . TRBV28 few TGTGCCAGCAACCGAGGCGCCTCCCTCGGGGAAGCTTTCTTT CASNRGASLGEAFF
15 TRBJ1-4 TRBD1 TRBV2 . TGTGCCAGCAAACAATACAGGGGCCGTGGTGAAAAACTGTTTTTT CASKQYRGRGEKLFF
18 TRBJ2-7 TRBD2 TRBV4-2 . TGTGCCAGCAGCCAAGATTCGCGGGTGGGGGGGATGGTATACGAGCAGTACTTC CASSQDSRVGGMVYEQYF
15 TRBJ1-6 TRBD1 TRBV5-5 . TGTGCCAGCAGCTGGGACAGGGTAGGCGTCTCACCCCTCCACTTT CASSWDRVGVSPLHF
15 TRBJ2-1 TRBD2 TRBV19 once TGTGCCAGTAGTATAGCGGGAGGGCCAGTGAACGAGCAGTTCTTC CASSIAGGPVNEQFF
13 TRBJ1-1 . TRBV5-5 . TGTGCCAGCAGCTTTACACTGAACACTGAAGCTTTCTTT CASSFTLNTEAFF
18 TRBJ1-4 TRBD1 TRBV5-1 . TGCGCCAGCAGTTCTGGACAGGGAGGGTCGGGCTATAATGAAAAACTGTTTTTT CASSSGQGGSGYNEKLFF
15 TRBJ1-5 TRBD1 TRBV19 . TGTGCCAGTAGTATGGGACAGGGGGTCAATCAGCCCCAGCATTTT CASSMGQGVNQPQHF